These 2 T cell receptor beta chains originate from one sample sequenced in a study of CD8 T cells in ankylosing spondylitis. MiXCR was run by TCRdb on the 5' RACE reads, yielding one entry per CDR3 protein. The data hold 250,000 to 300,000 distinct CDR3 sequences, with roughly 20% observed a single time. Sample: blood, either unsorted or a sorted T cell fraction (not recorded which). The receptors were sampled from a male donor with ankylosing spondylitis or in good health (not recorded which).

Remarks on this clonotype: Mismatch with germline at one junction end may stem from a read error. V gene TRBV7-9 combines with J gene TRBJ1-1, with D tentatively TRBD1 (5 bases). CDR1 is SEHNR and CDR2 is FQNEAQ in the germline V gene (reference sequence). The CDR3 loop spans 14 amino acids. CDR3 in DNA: TGTGCCGGCAGCCCGGGGCCCCCACCGGGTGAAGCTTTCTTT. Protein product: CAGSPGPPPGEAFF.

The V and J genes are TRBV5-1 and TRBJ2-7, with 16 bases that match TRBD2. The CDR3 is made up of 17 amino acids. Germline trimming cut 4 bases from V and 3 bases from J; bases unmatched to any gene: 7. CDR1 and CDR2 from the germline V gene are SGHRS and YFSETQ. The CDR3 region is CASSPGLAGGPVYEQYV. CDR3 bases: TGCGCCAGCAGCCCGGGACTAGCGGGAGGGCCGGTCTACGAGCAGTACGTC.